This T cell receptor (beta chain) appears in the sequencing data of a study of blood T cell repertoires in COVID-19. At the level of the study: Sites across the United States, Italy and Spain contributed samples from acute and convalescent COVID-19.

Germline V CDR1 and CDR2: MDHEN, SYDVKM. The V gene lost 3 bases and the J gene lost 5 bases, with 11 bases spanning the gap. CDR3 size: 14 residues. Generated by immunoSEQ multiplex PCR, the TCRdb table keeps only in-frame clones and is missing some. The table has over 300,000 clones, 85% to 90% seen once. Sequenced: peripheral blood. This TCR was recovered from a man aged 18-30 years with active or convalescent COVID-19. The rearrangement uses TRBV28 and TRBJ2-1, with D maybe TRBD2 (6 bases). Here the CDR3 DNA reads TGTGCCAGCAGTTTGAGACTAGGAGACAATGAGCAGTTCTTC. Residues: CASSLRLGDNEQFF.